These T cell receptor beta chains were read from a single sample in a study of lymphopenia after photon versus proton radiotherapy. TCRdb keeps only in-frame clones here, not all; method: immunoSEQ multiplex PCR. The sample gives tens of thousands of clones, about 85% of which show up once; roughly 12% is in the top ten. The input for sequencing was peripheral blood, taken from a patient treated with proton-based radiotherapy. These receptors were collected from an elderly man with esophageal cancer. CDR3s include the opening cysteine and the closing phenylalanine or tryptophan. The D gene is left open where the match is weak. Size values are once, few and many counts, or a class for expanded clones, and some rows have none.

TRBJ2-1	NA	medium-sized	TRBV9	TGTGCCAGCAGCGCCGAATCCGAGCAGTTCTTC	CASSAESEQFF
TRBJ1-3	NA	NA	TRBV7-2	TGTGCCAGCAGCTTAAGATCCGACAGGCAGGCTGGAAACACCATATATTTT	CASSLRSDRQAGNTIYF
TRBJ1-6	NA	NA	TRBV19	TGTGCCAGTAGTAACCCGGGGGTAGTTTCACCCCTCCACTTT	CASSNPGVVSPLHF
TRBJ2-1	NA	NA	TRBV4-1	TGCGCCAGCAGCCCCCCCGGAAGTAGTGAGCAGTTCTTC	CASSPPGSSEQFF
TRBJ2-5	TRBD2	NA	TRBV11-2	TGTGCCAGCAGCTGGGGAGGGTTAGAGACCCAGTACTTC	CASSWGGLETQYF
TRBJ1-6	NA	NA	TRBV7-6	TGTGCCAGCAGCTTAGTCTCCAGGGTTATGTCACCCCTCCACTTT	CASSLVSRVMSPLHF
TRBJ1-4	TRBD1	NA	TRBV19	TGTGCCAGTAAGGGACAGGGCGCAACTAATGAAAAACTGTTTTTT	CASKGQGATNEKLFF
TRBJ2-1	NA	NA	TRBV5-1	TGCGCCAGCAGCTTGGCCGGGTCATACAATGAGCAGTTCTTC	CASSLAGSYNEQFF
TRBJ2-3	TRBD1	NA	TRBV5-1	TGCGCCAGCAGCTTTGTTAGGGGGCGAAATACAGATACGCAGTATTTT	CASSFVRGRNTDTQYF
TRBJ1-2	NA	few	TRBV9	TGTGCCAGCAGCGAAACAGGGTACTATGGCTACACCTTC	CASSETGYYGYTF
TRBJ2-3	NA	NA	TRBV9	TGTGCCAGCAGCCGAACCTACTGGATTAGCACAGATACGCAGTATTTT	CASSRTYWISTDTQYF
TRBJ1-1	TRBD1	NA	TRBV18	TGTGCCAGCTCGCAGGGGGCGGATACTGAAGCTTTCTTT	CASSQGADTEAFF
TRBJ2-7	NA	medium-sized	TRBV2	TGTGCCAGCATTGACGAATCCTACGAGCAGTACTTC	CASIDESYEQYF
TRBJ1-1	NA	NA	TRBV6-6	TGTGCCAGCAGTTACGTACAGGGATTCACTGAAGCTTTCTTT	CASSYVQGFTEAFF
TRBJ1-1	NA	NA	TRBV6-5	TGTGCCAGTTATGAGGGGTGGAACACTGAAGCTTTCTTT	CASYEGWNTEAFF
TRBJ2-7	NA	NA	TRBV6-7	TGTGCCAGCAGTCCCCAGGGGGGTAGCGGGGCCATGGGCGAGCAGTACTTC	CASSPQGGSGAMGEQYF
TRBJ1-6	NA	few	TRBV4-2	TGTGCCAGCAGCCAAGCGACGTCCTCTGGGCATTCACCCCTCCACTTT	CASSQATSSGHSPLHF
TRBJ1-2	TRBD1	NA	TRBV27	TGTGCCAGCAGAACTCTCGACTTACAGGGGAGGACCTATGGCTACACCTTC	CASRTLDLQGRTYGYTF
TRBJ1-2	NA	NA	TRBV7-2	TGTGCCAGCAGCATACAGGGTCCGGCTAACTATGGCTACACCTTC	CASSIQGPANYGYTF
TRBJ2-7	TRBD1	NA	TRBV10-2	TGCGCCAGCAGTGACCTCTGGGGACAGGGTACCCCCGAGCAGTACTTC	CASSDLWGQGTPEQYF
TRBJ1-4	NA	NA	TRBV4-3	TGCGCCAGCAGTCAGGACGCTAATGAAAAACTGTTTTTT	CASSQDANEKLFF
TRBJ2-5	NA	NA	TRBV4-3	TGCGCCAGCAGCCAGAGTGCTCCGGGATCACAAGAGACCCAGTACTTC	CASSQSAPGSQETQYF
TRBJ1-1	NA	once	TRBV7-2	TGTGCCAGCAGCTTATCCTCCGCAGCGAACACTGAAGCTTTCTTT	CASSLSSAANTEAFF
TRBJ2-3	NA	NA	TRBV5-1	TGCGCCAGCAGCCGATCCAGGTTGAGTAGCACAGATACGCAGTATTTT	CASSRSRLSSTDTQYF
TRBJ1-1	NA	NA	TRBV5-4	TGTGCCAGCAGCTTTCGGCAGGGGGAAGCTTTCTTT	CASSFRQGEAFF
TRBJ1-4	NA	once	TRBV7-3	TGTGCCAGCAGCCGGGGGGCACAGGAAAAACTGTTTTTT	CASSRGAQEKLFF
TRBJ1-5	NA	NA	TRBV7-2	TGCGCCAGCAGCCAAGACCGTGTCCGGGGGGCAAAACAGCCCCAGCATTTT	CASSQDRVRGAKQPQHF
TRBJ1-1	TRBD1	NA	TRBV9	TGTGCCAGCAGCGTAGATGGGACAGGTGGTGAAGCTTTCTTT	CASSVDGTGGEAFF
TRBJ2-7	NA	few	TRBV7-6	TGTGCCAGCAGCTTCTTTGGGAGGGGGCGAGGCGAGCAGTACTTC	CASSFFGRGRGEQYF
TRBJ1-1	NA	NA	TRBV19	TGTGCCAGTAGTATAGATAAGAGAAGGTTGGACACTGAAGCTTTCTTT	CASSIDKRRLDTEAFF
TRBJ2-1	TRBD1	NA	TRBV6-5	TGTGCCAGCAGTTACCCGGGGACAGGGGCCAGTAATGAGCAGTTCTTC	CASSYPGTGASNEQFF
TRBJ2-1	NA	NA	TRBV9	TGTGCCAGCAGCGGACTACAGGACAATGAGCAGTTCTTC	CASSGLQDNEQFF
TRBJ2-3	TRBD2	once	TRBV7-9	TGTGCCAGCAGCCCCCGGGGGACTAGCGGGAGCACAGATACGCAGTATTTT	CASSPRGTSGSTDTQYF
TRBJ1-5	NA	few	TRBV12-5	TGTGCTAGTGCCTTCACGTCGGGGGGTTCGCAGCCCCAGCATTTT	CASAFTSGGSQPQHF
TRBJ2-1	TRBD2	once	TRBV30	TGTGCCTGGGGGGTCGGTAGCGGGAGGACGCAGTTCTTC	CAWGVGSGRTQFF
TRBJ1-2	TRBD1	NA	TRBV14	TGTGCCAGCAGCCCGGGACAGCACTATGGCTACACCTTC	CASSPGQHYGYTF
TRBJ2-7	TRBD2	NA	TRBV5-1	TGCGCCAGCAGCTTAGCGGGAGAGGCCTACGAGCAGTACTTC	CASSLAGEAYEQYF
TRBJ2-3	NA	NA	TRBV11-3	TGTGCCAGCAGCTTCGACAGAGCAAGCACAGATACGCAGTATTTT	CASSFDRASTDTQYF
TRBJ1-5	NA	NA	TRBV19	TGTGCCAGTAGTATTGAGGGGACTCGGCCCCAGCATTTT	CASSIEGTRPQHF
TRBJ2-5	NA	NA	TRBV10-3	TGTGCCATCAGTGAGGGGTACCAAGAGACCCAGTACTTC	CAISEGYQETQYF
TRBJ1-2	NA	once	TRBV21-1	TGTGCCAGCAGCCGTCCCGGGACAGGGAACTATGGCTACACCTTC	CASSRPGTGNYGYTF